This T cell receptor beta chain was sequenced in a study of OX40 agonist ivuxolimab in advanced cancers. The study, taken as a whole, reports: Among the least clonally expanded were partial responders at 0.1-3.0 mg/kg. There was clonal expansion of CD4+ and CD8+ blood T cells by week 6 at 0.1 to 3.0 mg/kg.

Libraries were prepared by immunoSEQ multiplex PCR; TCRdb keeps only in-frame clonotypes and omits some of them. The table shows some 98,000 clones, with roughly 84% occurring only once. About this clone: Its specificity is not known.

Trimming pared 0 bases from V and 7 bases from J, leaving 19 bases between. The germline CDR1 and CDR2 sequences are SQVTM and ANQGSEA. This CDR3 is built from 17 residues. This rearrangement joins TRBV29-1 to TRBJ1-6; no clear D gene. The specimen comprised CD4+ or CD8+ T cells sorted from blood, sampled in a trial of the OX40 agonist ivuxolimab. This TCR was recovered from an adult with an advanced solid tumor such as melanoma, head and neck, liver or kidney cancer. CDR3 residues: CSVEDQVGIVRNSPLHF. The CDR3 DNA reads TGCAGCGTTGAAGATCAGGTAGGGATTGTCAGAAATTCACCCCTCCACTTT.